This T cell receptor beta chain was documented in a study of shared T cell receptors in the human thymus. Germline trimming cut 7 bases from V and 6 bases from J; bases unmatched to any gene: 8. This CDR3 comprises 14 residues. Per the germline V gene, CDR1 is MNHNY and CDR2 is SVGAGI (reference sequence). The protocol was immunoSEQ multiplex PCR, while the TCRdb copy is restricted to in-frame clones and leaves out a portion. The table has under 450,000 clones, around 95% seen once. The genes are TRBV6-6 and TRBJ2-1; 8 nucleotides align to TRBD2. Sequencing was done on a sample of thymocytes. This sequence originates from a human donor. The CDR3 DNA reads TGTGCCAGCACTCCCGGGGGGGATCCCAATGAGCAGTTCTTC. Amino acid sequence: CASTPGGDPNEQFF.